This TCR beta chain was sequenced during a study of blood T cell repertoires in COVID-19. Participant ages covered about 18 to 89 years across 25 or so US areas. Cohort allocation depended upon clinical history that participants reported. The protocol was immunoSEQ multiplex PCR, while the TCRdb copy is restricted to in-frame clones and leaves out a portion. The sample includes roughly 200,000 clones, about 91% of them seen just once. This clone is a singleton in its sample. The CDR3 length is 14 residues. V was clipped by 8 bases and J by 0 bases; unmatched bases: 6. The germline gives CDR1 KGHSH, CDR2 LQKENI.

The sequence was collected from a woman aged 40 to 50 with acute COVID-19. Specimen: PBMCs or T cells enriched from blood (not recorded which). The chain joins TRBV18 to TRBJ2-5, with 7 nucleotides matching TRBD2. CDR3 amino acids: CASRASGNQETQYF. CDR3 coding DNA: TGTGCCAGCCGGGCTAGCGGAAACCAAGAGACCCAGTACTTC. Using reference TRBV18 and TRBJ2-5 for the parts outside the CDR3, the full variable domain is NAGVMQNPRHLVRRRGQEARLRCSPMKGHSHVYWYRQLPEEGLKFMVYLQKENIIDESGMPKERFSAEFPKEGPSILRIQQVVRGDSAAYFCASRASGNQETQYFGPGTRLLVL.